This T cell receptor (beta chain) was documented in a study of cytomegalovirus exposure and HLA in healthy donors. The donors, nominally healthy at sampling, likely had unrecorded immune exposures. Vbeta (60) and Jbeta (13) primers were used in the PCR. Sequenced by immunoSEQ multiplex PCR; TCRdb stores in-frame clones only, minus some. The sample totals about 160,000 clones. Overall study findings and caveats: Earlier analysis yielded a pattern in which most TCR beta V segments were productive about 90% or about 30% of the time. TRBV6-2, TRBV6-3 and some other V segments were excluded as indistinguishable.

Germline values: CDR1 SGHTA, CDR2 FQGTGA. V shed 5 bases and J shed 2 bases, with 9 bases lying between them. The CDR3 runs to 13 residues. With regard to this clone: The antigen remains unidentified.

The chain recombines TRBV7-3 with TRBJ2-5; no firm D call. The sample consisted of PBMCs. The TCR was taken from a woman aged 55-70 years in good health and CMV-seronegative. CDR3 in DNA: TGTGCCAGCAGCCCCGCGGCACAAGAGACCCAGTACTTC. Amino acids: CASSPAAQETQYF.